The T cell receptor beta chain described here comes from a study of Graves' ophthalmopathy and Graves' hyperthyroidism. Study-level information: Untreated patients at initial diagnosis provided peripheral blood.

A diagnosis was made from clinical symptoms together with serum thyroxine, TRAb, thyroid ultrasound and orbital computed tomography. PBMCs were isolated by Ficoll-Paque density gradient centrifugation, using about 9.2 ml of fresh peripheral blood as the starting material. V trimming: 3 bases; J trimming: 8 bases; junction bases outside the gene matches: 7. The V gene's germline CDR1 is LNHDA and CDR2 SQIVND (reference sequence). The length of the CDR3 is 14 residues. RNA transcripts provided the template for amplifying TCR beta CDR3 regions. An initial RT-PCR round employing HTBI primers preceded a second-round multiplex PCR. TCRdb re-called the multiplex PCR reads with MiXCR, one entry per CDR3 protein. This table has 650,000 to 800,000 distinct CDR3 sequences, 35% to 50% appearing once. Points from the study as a whole: In blood, most expanded thyroid clonotypes above 0.001 frequency were also detected.

This clonotype was seen at least ten times. Its target is not known. This clonotype was obtained from an adult man with Graves' ophthalmopathy. Input material: peripheral blood. The rearrangement links TRBV19 to TRBJ2-7; 10 bases match TRBD2. The CDR3 protein is CASSIGSSGSKQYF. DNA of the CDR3: TGTGCCAGTAGTATTGGATCTAGCGGGAGCAAGCAGTACTTC.